The entry below gives a single T cell receptor beta chain sequence along with its context. Its cognate antigen is unknown. The data originate from a study of T cell responses to AZD1222 COVID-19 vaccine. Study results and caveats: Spike was spanned by vaccine-associated CD4 TCRs, with dominance at 160-218 and 743-854. Researchers took repertoire samples only after the peak T cell response had come.

V lost 1 base and J lost 9, with 16 bases in between. The CDR3 is 16 amino acids. Germline CDR1 LGHDT, CDR2 YNNKEL (reference sequence). Only in-frame clones appear in the TCRdb table, and some are missing; sequencing was by immunoSEQ multiplex PCR. The repertoire consists of 65,000 to 100,000 clones, with 75% to 95% occurring once and the leading ten covering around 8%. This chain uses TRBV3-1 (or the pseudogene TRBV3-2) with TRBJ1-6, with D perhaps matching TRBD1 (5 bases). The origin of this receptor is an adult who received the AZD1222 COVID-19 vaccine. The specimen was peripheral blood, collected 28 days after the second AZD1222 dose. The CDR3 protein is CASSQGAQGSGSPLHF. DNA of the CDR3: TGTGCCAGCAGCCAAGGGGCCCAGGGTTCAGGTTCACCCCTCCACTTT.